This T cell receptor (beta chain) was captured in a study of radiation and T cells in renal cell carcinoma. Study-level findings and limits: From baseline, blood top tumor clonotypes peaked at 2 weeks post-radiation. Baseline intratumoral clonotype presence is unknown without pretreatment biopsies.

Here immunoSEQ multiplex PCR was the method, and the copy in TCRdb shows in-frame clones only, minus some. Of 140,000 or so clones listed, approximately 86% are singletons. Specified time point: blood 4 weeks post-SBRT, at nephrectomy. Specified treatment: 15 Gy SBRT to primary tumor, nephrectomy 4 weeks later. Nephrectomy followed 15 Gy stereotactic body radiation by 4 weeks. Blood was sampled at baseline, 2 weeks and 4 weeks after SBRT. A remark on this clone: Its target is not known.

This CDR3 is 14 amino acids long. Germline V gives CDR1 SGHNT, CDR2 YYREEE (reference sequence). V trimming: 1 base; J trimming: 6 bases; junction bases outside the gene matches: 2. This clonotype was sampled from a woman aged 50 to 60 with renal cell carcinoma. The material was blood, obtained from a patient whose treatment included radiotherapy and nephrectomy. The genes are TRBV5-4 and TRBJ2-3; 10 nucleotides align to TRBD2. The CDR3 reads CASSLSGGADTQYF. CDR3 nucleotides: TGTGCCAGCAGCTTGAGCGGGGGGGCGGATACGCAGTATTTT.